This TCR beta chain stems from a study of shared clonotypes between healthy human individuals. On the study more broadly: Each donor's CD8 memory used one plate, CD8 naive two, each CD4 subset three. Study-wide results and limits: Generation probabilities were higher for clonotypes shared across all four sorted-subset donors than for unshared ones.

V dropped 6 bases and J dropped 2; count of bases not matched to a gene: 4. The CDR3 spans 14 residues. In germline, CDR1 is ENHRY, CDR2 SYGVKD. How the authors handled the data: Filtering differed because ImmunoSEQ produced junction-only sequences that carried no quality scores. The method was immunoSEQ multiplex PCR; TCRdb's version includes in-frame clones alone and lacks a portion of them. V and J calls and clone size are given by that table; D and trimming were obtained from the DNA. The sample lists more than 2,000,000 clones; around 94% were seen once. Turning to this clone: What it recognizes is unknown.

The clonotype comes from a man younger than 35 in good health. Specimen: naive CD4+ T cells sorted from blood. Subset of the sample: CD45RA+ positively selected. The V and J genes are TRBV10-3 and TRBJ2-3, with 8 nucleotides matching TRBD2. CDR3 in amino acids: CAIRQGLATDTQYF. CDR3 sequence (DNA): TGTGCCATCAGACAAGGACTAGCCACAGATACGCAGTATTTT.